A selection of T cell receptor beta chains follows, all from one sample in a study of T cell repertoires in cytomegalovirus infection. TCRdb itself ran the reads through MiXCR, one entry per CDR3 protein. Found here are more than 500,000 distinct CDR3 sequences, approximately 15% of them singletons; the top ten hold 24%. Material: CD8+ T cells from PBMCs. The receptor source for this set is a human donor in good health (CMV status not recorded). Some clones in this sample may be carry-over from other donors' samples. Each CDR3 is given with its conserved first and last residue. The D gene is left open where the match is weak. The size of a clone is reported for some rows only, either as once, few or many, or as a class for expanded clones.

cdr3_nt: TGCGCCAGCAGCCTCTACGGGACTAGCGGTATCTACGAGCAGTACTTC
cdr3_aa: CASSLYGTSGIYEQYF
v_call: TRBV4-1
j_call: TRBJ2-7
clone_size: .
d_call: TRBD2

cdr3_nt: TGTGCCAGCAGCTTAGGGCAGGGGAGTAGAACTGAAGCTTTCTTT
cdr3_aa: CASSLGQGSRTEAFF
v_call: TRBV7-9
j_call: TRBJ1-1
clone_size: .
d_call: .

cdr3_nt: TGTGCCAGCAGTTTATCAGGGGTCTTGCGGGACGAGCAGTACTTC
cdr3_aa: CASSLSGVLRDEQYF
v_call: TRBV28
j_call: TRBJ2-7
clone_size: few
d_call: .

cdr3_nt: TGTGCCAGCACCGGATCGACAGGGGACTACTCCTACGAGCAGTACTTC
cdr3_aa: CASTGSTGDYSYEQYF
v_call: TRBV12-3/TRBV12-4
j_call: TRBJ2-7
clone_size: many
d_call: .

cdr3_nt: TGTGCCAGCTCCTTCGGACAGGAAGGCGAGCAGTACTTC
cdr3_aa: CASSFGQEGEQYF
v_call: TRBV18
j_call: TRBJ2-7
clone_size: .
d_call: TRBD1

cdr3_nt: TGTGCCAGCAGCACCAGACGAGAGACCCAGTACTTC
cdr3_aa: CASSTRRETQYF
v_call: TRBV5-6
j_call: TRBJ2-5
clone_size: .
d_call: .

cdr3_nt: TGTGCCAGCAGCTTCAGGGAGGTCTTTCCCACAGATACGCAGTATTTT
cdr3_aa: CASSFREVFPTDTQYF
v_call: TRBV7-9
j_call: TRBJ2-3
clone_size: .
d_call: .

cdr3_nt: TGTGCCAGCAGCGTAGGGTGGCTGAACACTGAAGCTTTCTTT
cdr3_aa: CASSVGWLNTEAFF
v_call: TRBV9
j_call: TRBJ1-1
clone_size: few
d_call: .

cdr3_nt: TGTGCCAGTAGTATAGTCGGCGGGAGCTCCTACAATGAGCAGTTCTTC
cdr3_aa: CASSIVGGSSYNEQFF
v_call: TRBV19
j_call: TRBJ2-1
clone_size: many
d_call: TRBD2

cdr3_nt: TGTGCCAGCAGCGTACGCCAGCGGGAGGACTCCTACAATGAGCAGTTCTTC
cdr3_aa: CASSVRQREDSYNEQFF
v_call: TRBV9
j_call: TRBJ2-1
clone_size: few
d_call: TRBD2

cdr3_nt: TGTGCCAGTAGTATAGCTGGCAGACACGAGACCCAGTACTTC
cdr3_aa: CASSIAGRHETQYF
v_call: TRBV19
j_call: TRBJ2-5
clone_size: .
d_call: .

cdr3_nt: TGCGCCAGCAGCCATGTCAGAGACAATGAGCAGTTCTTC
cdr3_aa: CASSHVRDNEQFF
v_call: TRBV4-1
j_call: TRBJ2-1
clone_size: .
d_call: .

cdr3_nt: TGTGCCAGCAGCCAAGAAAGCCCTGGACAGTTCGGAGAAAAACTGTTTTTT
cdr3_aa: CASSQESPGQFGEKLFF
v_call: TRBV3-1
j_call: TRBJ1-4
clone_size: .
d_call: .

cdr3_nt: TGTGCCAGCAGTCTAACAGGCTCGAACCCCATTTCCTACGAGCAGTACTTC
cdr3_aa: CASSLTGSNPISYEQYF
v_call: TRBV27
j_call: TRBJ2-7
clone_size: .
d_call: .

cdr3_nt: TGTGCCAGCAGCGTGGACAGGTCTAATGAAAAACTGTTTTTT
cdr3_aa: CASSVDRSNEKLFF
v_call: TRBV5-4
j_call: TRBJ1-4
clone_size: .
d_call: TRBD1

cdr3_nt: TGTGCCAGCAGCTACCGATTTGGACAGGGGGCCCGATTCTCCTACGAGCAGTACTTC
cdr3_aa: CASSYRFGQGARFSYEQYF
v_call: TRBV6-2/TRBV6-3
j_call: TRBJ2-7
clone_size: .
d_call: TRBD1

cdr3_nt: TGTGCCAGCACTTGGGGGGACCCCGGGGAGCTGTTTTTT
cdr3_aa: CASTWGDPGELFF
v_call: TRBV27
j_call: TRBJ2-2
clone_size: many
d_call: .

cdr3_nt: TGTGCAACCAGAGACCCGGGACAGGGGTTTCCAGATACGCCGTATTTT
cdr3_aa: CATRDPGQGFPDTPYF
v_call: TRBV15
j_call: TRBJ2-3
clone_size: .
d_call: TRBD1

cdr3_nt: TGTGCCAGTACCGAAAGAGGAGGGCCGCATGAGCAGTTCTTC
cdr3_aa: CASTERGGPHEQFF
v_call: TRBV19
j_call: TRBJ2-1
clone_size: .
d_call: .

cdr3_nt: TGTGCCAGCAGCTGGGGGCTGAGCACTGAAGCTTTCTTT
cdr3_aa: CASSWGLSTEAFF
v_call: TRBV7-8
j_call: TRBJ1-1
clone_size: many
d_call: .

cdr3_nt: TGCGCCAGCAGCCAAGACTTGAGTTTACGAGGCTACACCTTC
cdr3_aa: CASSQDLSLRGYTF
v_call: TRBV4-1
j_call: TRBJ1-2
clone_size: few
d_call: .

cdr3_nt: TGCGCCAGCAGCTCCGGACAGGGAGGCGGCTACACCTTC
cdr3_aa: CASSSGQGGGYTF
v_call: TRBV5-1
j_call: TRBJ1-2
clone_size: few
d_call: TRBD1

cdr3_nt: TGTGCCAGCAGTGAACGGAACAGGGGTATTCCGGGGGAGACCCAGTACTTC
cdr3_aa: CASSERNRGIPGETQYF
v_call: TRBV6-1
j_call: TRBJ2-5
clone_size: many
d_call: TRBD1

cdr3_nt: TGTGCCAGTGGACAGGGGCGGACTGAAGCTTTCTTT
cdr3_aa: CASGQGRTEAFF
v_call: TRBV19
j_call: TRBJ1-1
clone_size: few
d_call: TRBD1

cdr3_nt: TGCAGTGCTAGTTTAGCGGGAGCCTGGGATACGCAGTATTTT
cdr3_aa: CSASLAGAWDTQYF
v_call: TRBV20-1
j_call: TRBJ2-3
clone_size: few
d_call: TRBD2

cdr3_nt: TGTGCCAGCAGCAAGGACACCTACTACGAGCAGTACTTC
cdr3_aa: CASSKDTYYEQYF
v_call: TRBV2
j_call: TRBJ2-7
clone_size: few
d_call: .

cdr3_nt: TGTGCCAGCAGCGTATCTAGCGGGAGAAACGAGCAGTACTTC
cdr3_aa: CASSVSSGRNEQYF
v_call: TRBV9
j_call: TRBJ2-7
clone_size: .
d_call: TRBD2

cdr3_nt: TGTGCCAGCTCAAGCCCCCGGACAGGAAGTAAAATGATTAGAAAACTGTTTTTT
cdr3_aa: CASSSPRTGSKMIRKLFF
v_call: TRBV28
j_call: TRBJ1-4
clone_size: few
d_call: TRBD1

cdr3_nt: TGTGCCAGCGGGGGCAGCTACACTGAAGCTTTCTTT
cdr3_aa: CASGGSYTEAFF
v_call: TRBV13
j_call: TRBJ1-1
clone_size: .
d_call: .

cdr3_nt: TGTGCCAGCAGCCAAGAAGGGCCGGACGAGCAGTACTTC
cdr3_aa: CASSQEGPDEQYF
v_call: TRBV3-1
j_call: TRBJ2-7
clone_size: .
d_call: .

cdr3_nt: TGTGCCAGCACCTCGGACAGGGATGGCTCACCCCTCCACTTT
cdr3_aa: CASTSDRDGSPLHF
v_call: TRBV7-9
j_call: TRBJ1-6
clone_size: few
d_call: TRBD1

cdr3_nt: TGTGCCAGCTCACCAGGGGCCTTATATCAGCCCCAGCATTTT
cdr3_aa: CASSPGALYQPQHF
v_call: TRBV18
j_call: TRBJ1-5
clone_size: .
d_call: .

cdr3_nt: TGTGCCAGCAGTATCGTCCTCGGGGGGGACTCCTACAATGAGCAGTTCTTC
cdr3_aa: CASSIVLGGDSYNEQFF
v_call: TRBV27
j_call: TRBJ2-1
clone_size: few
d_call: TRBD2

cdr3_nt: TGCGCCAGCAGCCCGAGGGGTGGGGAGGAAGCTTTCTTT
cdr3_aa: CASSPRGGEEAFF
v_call: TRBV4-1
j_call: TRBJ1-1
clone_size: few
d_call: .

cdr3_nt: TGTGCCATCAGTGAGGAGGGGCCGACTGAAGCTTTCTTT
cdr3_aa: CAISEEGPTEAFF
v_call: TRBV10-3
j_call: TRBJ1-1
clone_size: .
d_call: .

cdr3_nt: TGTGCCAGCAGCTTCGAGGGAGGGCGCGAGACCCAGTACTTC
cdr3_aa: CASSFEGGRETQYF
v_call: TRBV7-3
j_call: TRBJ2-5
clone_size: many
d_call: TRBD2

cdr3_nt: TGTGCCAGCAGTCCAAGTTCAGGGAATGGGGGTACCGGGGAGCTGTTTTTT
cdr3_aa: CASSPSSGNGGTGELFF
v_call: TRBV27
j_call: TRBJ2-2
clone_size: .
d_call: .

cdr3_nt: TGTGCCAGTAAAGCTACAGGGAAGAGGAGGACTGAAGCTTTCTTT
cdr3_aa: CASKATGKRRTEAFF
v_call: TRBV19
j_call: TRBJ1-1
clone_size: few
d_call: .

cdr3_nt: TGTGCCAGCAGTTTAGGGGGACAGGACAAACTCTTT
cdr3_aa: CASSLGGQDKLF
v_call: TRBV27
j_call: TRBJ1-1
clone_size: .
d_call: TRBD1

cdr3_nt: TGCAGTGCCCCCGGGACAGCGGATAACTATGGCTACACCTTC
cdr3_aa: CSAPGTADNYGYTF
v_call: TRBV20-1
j_call: TRBJ1-2
clone_size: .
d_call: TRBD1

cdr3_nt: TGTGCCAGTAGTAAAATCAGGGGGCTCGAGTCTAGCGGGGTTACGGGGGAGCTGTTTTTT
cdr3_aa: CASSKIRGLESSGVTGELFF
v_call: TRBV19
j_call: TRBJ2-2
clone_size: few
d_call: .

cdr3_nt: TGCTCCAGCAGCCCTTATCAGGGACAGGACGAGCAGTACTTC
cdr3_aa: CSSSPYQGQDEQYF
v_call: TRBV4-1
j_call: TRBJ2-7
clone_size: .
d_call: TRBD1

cdr3_nt: TGTGCCAGCAGCGATGAGACCAGAAGCACAGATACGCAGTATTTT
cdr3_aa: CASSDETRSTDTQYF
v_call: TRBV9
j_call: TRBJ2-3
clone_size: .
d_call: .

cdr3_nt: TGTGCCAGCAGTGAAGCCCACCTGGGTAGCAATCAGCCCCAGCATTTT
cdr3_aa: CASSEAHLGSNQPQHF
v_call: TRBV6-1
j_call: TRBJ1-5
clone_size: many
d_call: .